This TCR beta chain was sequenced during a study of control samples from healthy donors and cancer patients. V was pared by 0 bases and J by 1 base, with 4 bases between. The CDR3 extends over 14 amino acids. Per germline, CDR1 MNHGY and CDR2 SVAAGI. Repertoires were generated with immunoSEQ multiplex PCR, while TCRdb's copy carries only in-frame clones and drops some. The data contain about 130,000 clones, 85% to 95% of them seen just once; the ten biggest clones take up more than 13%. The source is a man between 60 and 75 years old with colorectal cancer. V usage is TRBV6-9 and J usage is TRBJ1-5; D call uncertain. Sequencing used PBMCs. The CDR3, as DNA: TGTGCCAGCAGTTATTCGAGAAGCAATCAGCCCCAGCATTTT. Protein: CASSYSRSNQPQHF.